The rows below give T cell receptor beta chains drawn from one sample of a study of CD4 T cells in relation to SARS-CoV-2 and coronaviruses. Profiling relied on immunoSEQ multiplex PCR, and the TCRdb table lists in-frame clones only, not all of them. The table includes 15,000 to 20,000 clones, around 70% detected once. These TCRs are of unknown antigen specificity. Source material: CD4+ T cells from PBMCs, cultured in vitro. The receptors here all came from a human donor in good health. The CDR3 runs from the conserved cysteine through the conserved F or W. The D gene is left open where the match is weak. A row's size may be missing; if present it is once, few, many or a size class.

v_call	j_call	d_call	clone_size	cdr3_nt	cdr3_aa
TRBV7-3	TRBJ2-2	.	few	TGTGCCAGCAGCACGAAATCGGGCGGGGAGCTGTTTTTT	CASSTKSGGELFF
TRBV2	TRBJ1-1	TRBD1	few	TGTGCCAGCAGATCAGGGGGGGGAGGCACTGAAGCTTTCTTT	CASRSGGGGTEAFF
TRBV7-8	TRBJ1-6	TRBD1	.	TGTGCCAGCAGCTCCGGACAGGGCGGATCACCCCTCCACTTT	CASSSGQGGSPLHF
TRBV9	TRBJ2-1	.	.	TGTGCCAGCAGCGCAGGACGGAATTACTACAATGAGCAGTTCTTC	CASSAGRNYYNEQFF
TRBV19	TRBJ1-1	.	.	TGTGCCAGTAGTATAGTGGGGGCCGATGAAGCTTTCTTT	CASSIVGADEAFF
TRBV2	TRBJ2-7	.	.	TGTGCCAGCGAACCGGGACAACGGCCTCTCGAGCAGTACTTC	CASEPGQRPLEQYF
TRBV28	TRBJ1-1	.	.	TGTGCCAGCAGTTTAAGGTGGGACCGAAACACTGAAGCTTTCTTT	CASSLRWDRNTEAFF
TRBV3-1/TRBV3-2	TRBJ2-3	TRBD2	.	TGTGCCAGCAGCCAGGACTCTAGCGGGTGGGGAGATACGCAGTATTTT	CASSQDSSGWGDTQYF
TRBV27	TRBJ1-5	.	.	TGTGCCAGCAGTTTGGGGGGAAGTCAGCCCCAGCATTTT	CASSLGGSQPQHF
TRBV5-4	TRBJ2-7	.	.	TGTGCCAGCAGCTCAATTGAGGGGGAAATCAGGTACGAGCAGTACTTC	CASSSIEGEIRYEQYF
TRBV25-1	TRBJ1-1	TRBD1	.	TGTGCCAGCAGTGACTGGACAGGGAGGACTGAAGCTTTCTTT	CASSDWTGRTEAFF
TRBV3-1/TRBV3-2	TRBJ2-7	TRBD2	.	TGTGCCAGCAGGCCGGCCGGGACTAGCGGGATAGTCTACGAGCAGTACTTC	CASRPAGTSGIVYEQYF
TRBV11-2	TRBJ2-3	.	.	TGTGCCAGCAGCTTGGTAGGGGATACGCAGTATTTT	CASSLVGDTQYF
TRBV12-3/TRBV12-4	TRBJ2-2	.	.	TGTGCCACCACACGGGATAACACCGGGGAGCTGTTTTTT	CATTRDNTGELFF
TRBV5-1	TRBJ2-3	TRBD1	.	TGCGCCAGCAGCTCGGGACAGACTAGCACAGATACGCAGTATTTT	CASSSGQTSTDTQYF
TRBV19	TRBJ2-4	.	.	TGTGCCAGTAGTATCCAGGGTTGGGAAAACATTCAGTACTTC	CASSIQGWENIQYF
TRBV5-5	TRBJ2-5	.	.	TGTGCCAGCAGCTTGTTAGCGGCCCAACAAGAGACCCAGTACTTC	CASSLLAAQQETQYF
TRBV6-5	TRBJ2-3	.	.	TGTGCCAGCAGTCTAGCGTATAGCACAGATACGCAGTATTTT	CASSLAYSTDTQYF
TRBV3-1/TRBV3-2	TRBJ1-6	TRBD1	.	TGTGCCAGCAGCCAACCCGACAGGGGTAATTCACCCCTCCACTTT	CASSQPDRGNSPLHF
TRBV7-6	TRBJ1-6	TRBD1	few	TGTGCCAGCGGTAGGACAGGCGGTTCACCCCTCCACTTT	CASGRTGGSPLHF
TRBV25-1	TRBJ1-6	TRBD1	few	TGTGCCAGCAGAACGGGACAGAATAATTCACCCCTCCACTTT	CASRTGQNNSPLHF
TRBV5-1	TRBJ2-5	.	.	TGCGCCAGCAGCACGGACGGATTTCAAGAGACCCAGTACTTC	CASSTDGFQETQYF
TRBV12-3/TRBV12-4	TRBJ1-2	.	.	TGTGCCAGCAGCCCCGGGCAGGGCCATGGCTACACCTTC	CASSPGQGHGYTF
TRBV29-1	TRBJ1-2	.	.	TGCAGCGTTGATCCGGCGGGGACGACCAACTATGGCTACACCTTC	CSVDPAGTTNYGYTF
TRBV13	TRBJ1-1	TRBD1	.	TGTGCCAGCAGCTTACGTGACAGGGGGATTACTGAAGCTTTCTTT	CASSLRDRGITEAFF
TRBV14	TRBJ2-7	TRBD2	.	TGTGCCAGCAGCCAAGATAATGCAGCGGGAGAAGGCGAGCAGTACTTC	CASSQDNAAGEGEQYF